The sample holds a few counts of the clone carrying this T cell receptor beta chain. This sample was taken from a study of shared clonotypes between healthy human individuals. Trimming at V came to 5 bases and at J to 3 bases, leaving 5 bases not matched to a gene. This CDR3 comprises 15 residues. Germline-derived CDR1 and CDR2 are MDHEN and SYDVKM. Only in-frame clones appear in the TCRdb table, and some are missing; sequencing was by immunoSEQ multiplex PCR. The sample holds some 480,000 clones; roughly 78% are singletons and the top ten take around 12%. The sample comprised PBMCs. The source is a woman aged 40 to 50 in good health. Some clones in this sample may be carry-over from other donors' samples. The chain recombines TRBV28 with TRBJ1-5; 9 positions match TRBD1. CDR3 nucleotides: TGTGCCAGCAGTACAGGGGGCGATTCCAATCAGCCCCAGCATTTT. Translating it yields CASSTGGDSNQPQHF.